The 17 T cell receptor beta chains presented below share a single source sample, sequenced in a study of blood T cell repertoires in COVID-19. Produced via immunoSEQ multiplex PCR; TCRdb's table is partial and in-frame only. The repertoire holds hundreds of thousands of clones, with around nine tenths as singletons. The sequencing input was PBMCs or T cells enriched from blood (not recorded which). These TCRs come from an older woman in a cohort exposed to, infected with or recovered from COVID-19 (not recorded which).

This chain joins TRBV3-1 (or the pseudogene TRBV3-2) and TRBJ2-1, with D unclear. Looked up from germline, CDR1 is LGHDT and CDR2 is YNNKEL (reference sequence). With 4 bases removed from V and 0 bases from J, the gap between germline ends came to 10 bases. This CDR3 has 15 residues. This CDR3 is CASSPISSSYNEQFF. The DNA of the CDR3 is TGTGCCAGCAGCCCCATCTCGAGCTCCTACAATGAGCAGTTCTTC.

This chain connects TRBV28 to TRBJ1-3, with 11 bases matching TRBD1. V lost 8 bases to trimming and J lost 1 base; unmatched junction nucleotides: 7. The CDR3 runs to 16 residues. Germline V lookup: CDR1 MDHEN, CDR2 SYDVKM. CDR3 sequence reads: CASGGQGAGSGNTIYF. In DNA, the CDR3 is TGTGCCAGCGGAGGACAGGGGGCAGGGTCTGGAAACACCATATATTTT.

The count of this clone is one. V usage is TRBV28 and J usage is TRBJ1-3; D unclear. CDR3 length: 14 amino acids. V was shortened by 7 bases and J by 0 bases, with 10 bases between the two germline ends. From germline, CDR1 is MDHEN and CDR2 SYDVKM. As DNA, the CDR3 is TGTGCCAGCAACCCGGACTTCTCTGGAAACACCATATATTTT. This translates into CASNPDFSGNTIYF.

CDR3 sequence: CASTEGLYGYTF. The CDR3 DNA reads as TGTGCCAGCACCGAGGGTTTGTATGGCTACACCTTC. This chain connects TRBV28 to TRBJ1-2; no firm D call. V was clipped by 7 bases and J by 5 bases, with 11 bases between them. CDR3 size: 12 residues. Germline V gene lookup returns CDR1 MDHEN and CDR2 SYDVKM.

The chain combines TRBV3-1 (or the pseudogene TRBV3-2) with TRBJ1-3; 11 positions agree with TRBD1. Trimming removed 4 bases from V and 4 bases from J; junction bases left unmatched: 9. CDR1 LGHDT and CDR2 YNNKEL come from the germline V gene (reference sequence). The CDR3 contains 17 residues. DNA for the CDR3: TGTGCCAGCAGCCCGGTCCGGGACAGGGGGTTCGGAAACACCATATATTTT. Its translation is CASSPVRDRGFGNTIYF.

The CDR3 protein is CASVGTAAGYGYTF. DNA of the CDR3: TGTGCCAGCGTCGGGACAGCTGCGGGCTATGGCTACACCTTC. The rearrangement uses TRBV25-1 and TRBJ1-2; 7 nucleotides line up with TRBD1. V lost 8 bases, J lost 4 bases, and 10 bases stayed unmatched. Per germline, CDR1 MGHDK and CDR2 SYGVNS. The CDR3 runs to 14 residues.

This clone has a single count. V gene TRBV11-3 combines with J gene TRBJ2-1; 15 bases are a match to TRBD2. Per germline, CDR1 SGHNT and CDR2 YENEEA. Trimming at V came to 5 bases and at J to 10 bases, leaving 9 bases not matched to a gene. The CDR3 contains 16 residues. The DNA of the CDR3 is TGTGCCAGCAGCCCGGGACTAGCGGGAGGATTAGGCGAGCAGTTCTTC. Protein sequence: CASSPGLAGGLGEQFF.

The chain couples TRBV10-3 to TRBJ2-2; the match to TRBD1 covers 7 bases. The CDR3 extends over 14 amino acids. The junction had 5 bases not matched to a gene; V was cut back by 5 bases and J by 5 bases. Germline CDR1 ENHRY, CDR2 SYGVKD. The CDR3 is CAISRDSRTGELFF. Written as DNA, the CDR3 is TGTGCCATCAGTCGGGACAGCAGAACCGGGGAGCTGTTTTTT.

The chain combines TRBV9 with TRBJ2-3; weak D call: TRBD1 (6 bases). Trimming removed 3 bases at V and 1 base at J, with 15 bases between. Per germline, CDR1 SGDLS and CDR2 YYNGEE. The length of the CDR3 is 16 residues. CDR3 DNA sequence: TGTGCCAGCAGCGCGAACTGGACAGCCCGCACAGATACGCAGTATTTT. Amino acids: CASSANWTARTDTQYF. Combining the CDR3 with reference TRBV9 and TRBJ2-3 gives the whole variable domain DSGVTQTPKHLITATGQRVTLRCSPRSGDLSVYWYQQSLDQGLQFLIQYYNGEERAKGNILERFSAQQFPDLHSELNLSSLELGDSALYFCASSANWTARTDTQYFGPGTRLTVL.

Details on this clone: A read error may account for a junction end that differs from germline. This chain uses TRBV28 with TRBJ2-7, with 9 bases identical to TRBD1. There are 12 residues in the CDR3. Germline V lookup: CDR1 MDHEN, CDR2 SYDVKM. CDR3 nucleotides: TGTGCCAGCACCAAGTCCAGGGACAGGGTCCAGTTC. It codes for CASTKSRDRVQF.

This CDR3 reads CASSPYPGQMNTGELFF. CDR3 sequence (DNA): TGTGCCAGCTCACCCTATCCGGGACAGATGAACACCGGGGAGCTGTTTTTT. The J gene is TRBJ2-2, the V gene TRBV18; 7 nucleotides match TRBD1. The length of the CDR3 is 17 residues. Germline assignment: CDR1 KGHSH and CDR2 LQKENI. V gave up 3 bases and J gave up 1 base; unmatched junction bases: 8.

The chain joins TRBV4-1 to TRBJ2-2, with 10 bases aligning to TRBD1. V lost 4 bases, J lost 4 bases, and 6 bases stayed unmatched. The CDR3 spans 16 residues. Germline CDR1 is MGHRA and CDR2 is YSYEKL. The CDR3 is CASSRGQGGSTGELFF. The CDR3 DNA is TGCGCCAGCAGCCGAGGACAGGGGGGGAGCACCGGGGAGCTGTTTTTT.

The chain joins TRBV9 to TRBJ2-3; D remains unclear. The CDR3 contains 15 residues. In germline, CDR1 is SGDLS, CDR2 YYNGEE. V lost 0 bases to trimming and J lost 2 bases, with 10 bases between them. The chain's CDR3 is CASSVGAVFTDTQYF. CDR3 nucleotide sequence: TGTGCCAGCAGCGTAGGGGCCGTCTTCACAGATACGCAGTATTTT.

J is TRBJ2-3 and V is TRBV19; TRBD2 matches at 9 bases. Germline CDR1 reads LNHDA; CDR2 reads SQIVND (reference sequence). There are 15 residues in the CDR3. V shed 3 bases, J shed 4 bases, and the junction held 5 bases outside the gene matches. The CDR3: CASSISGSTADTQYF. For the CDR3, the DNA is TGTGCCAGTAGTATTAGCGGGAGTACGGCAGATACGCAGTATTTT.

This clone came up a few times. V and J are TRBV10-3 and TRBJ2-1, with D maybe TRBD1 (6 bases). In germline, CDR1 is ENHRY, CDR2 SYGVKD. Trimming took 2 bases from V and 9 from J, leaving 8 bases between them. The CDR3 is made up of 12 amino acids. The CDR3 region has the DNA TGTGCCATCAGTGAGAGGGGGAGTGAGCAGTTCTTC. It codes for CAISERGSEQFF.

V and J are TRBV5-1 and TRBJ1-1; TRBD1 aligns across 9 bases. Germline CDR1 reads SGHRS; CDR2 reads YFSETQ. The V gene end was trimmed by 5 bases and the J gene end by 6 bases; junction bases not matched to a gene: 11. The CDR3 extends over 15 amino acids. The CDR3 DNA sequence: TGCGCCAGCAGGCGCATACAGGGGGCGGGGGCTGAAGCTTTCTTT. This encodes CASRRIQGAGAEAFF.

The CDR3: CASSLGPLAEETQYF. For the CDR3, the DNA is TGTGCCAGCAGCTTAGGACCACTAGCGGAAGAGACCCAGTACTTC. The chain links TRBV7-9 to TRBJ2-5; TRBD2 matches at 8 bases. The J segment lost 3 bases and the V segment lost 1 base, leaving 4 bases of the junction unmatched. There are 15 residues in the CDR3. Germline CDR1 reads SEHNR; CDR2 reads FQNEAQ (reference sequence).